The 28 T cell receptor beta chains given below trace back to one sample, sequenced in a study of cytomegalovirus exposure and HLA in healthy donors. The PCR contained 60 Vbeta and 13 Jbeta primers. Clones were sequenced by immunoSEQ multiplex PCR, and TCRdb holds only the in-frame ones, with some missing. This table holds around 78,000 clones, around 82% found once. The specimen was PBMCs. The receptor set was obtained from a male donor in good health and CMV-seronegative.

The CDR3 sequence: CASSLDGQGTGNTIYF. In nucleotides, the CDR3 is TGCGCCAGCAGCTTGGACGGACAGGGGACTGGAAACACCATATATTTT. The V call is TRBV5-1, the J call TRBJ1-3; 9 nucleotides line up with TRBD1. The CDR3 contains 16 residues. In germline, CDR1 is SGHRS, CDR2 YFSETQ. After removal of 0 bases from V and 2 bases from J, the junction contained 3 bases not matched to a gene.

The CDR3: CASSSTGGSTDTQYF. CDR3 bases: TGTGCCAGCAGCTCGACAGGGGGGAGCACAGATACGCAGTATTTT. V and J are TRBV5-4 and TRBJ2-3; TRBD1 aligns across 9 bases. The CDR3 runs to 15 residues. After removal of 3 bases from V and 0 bases from J, the junction contained 2 bases not matched to a gene. Per the germline V gene, CDR1 is SGHNT and CDR2 is YYREEE (reference sequence).

This clone was picked up one time. The V and J genes are TRBV7-8 and TRBJ2-5, with 8 bases aligning to TRBD1. V shed 5 bases, J shed 5 bases, and the junction held 4 bases outside the gene matches. Germline V gives CDR1 SGHVS, CDR2 FQNEAQ. CDR3 length equals 13 residues. The chain's CDR3 is CASSVNRGETQYF. CDR3 sequence (DNA): TGTGCCAGCAGCGTAAACAGGGGGGAGACCCAGTACTTC.

The rearrangement joins TRBV5-1 to TRBJ1-5; weak D call: TRBD1 (5 bases). Between the trimmed V and J ends, which lost 0 bases and 6 bases, there was a span of 16 bases. This CDR3 is built from 16 residues. In germline, CDR1 is SGHRS, CDR2 YFSETQ. The CDR3 nucleotides read TGCGCCAGCAGCTTGGGCGGGGGTAGTAGTTCTCAGCCCCAGCATTTT. It specifies CASSLGGGSSSQPQHF.

The gene calls are TRBV28 and TRBJ1-6; 8 bases fit TRBD1. The V gene's germline CDR1 is MDHEN and CDR2 SYDVKM. V was clipped by 7 bases and J by 11 bases; unmatched bases: 22. The CDR3 loop spans 18 amino acids. CDR3 nucleotides: TGTGCCAGCACCTATCCGTGGACAGGGAATGGGTATTTGGCACCCCTCCACTTT. The encoded protein is CASTYPWTGNGYLAPLHF.

The CDR3 DNA sequence: TGTGCCAGCAGTGACACAGGACAGTCCGGGGAGCTGTTTTTT. Translation gives CASSDTGQSGELFF. The chain links TRBV25-1 to TRBJ2-2; D is possibly TRBD1 (6 bases). CDR1 MGHDK and CDR2 SYGVNS come from the germline V gene. The germline V and J ends were trimmed by 3 bases and 6 bases, with 11 bases remaining between them. The CDR3 consists of 14 residues.

This clone was seen just once. V usage is TRBV7-9 and J usage is TRBJ2-1, with D unclear. Trimming removed 5 bases from V and 2 bases from J, with 13 bases in between. Germline lookup yields CDR1 SEHNR and CDR2 FQNEAQ (reference sequence). CDR3 length: 15 amino acids. CDR3 nucleotide sequence: TGTGCCAGCAGCATGAGCCTGTTAACCTACAATGAGCAGTTCTTC. This translates into CASSMSLLTYNEQFF.

V and J are TRBV2 and TRBJ1-5; the match to TRBD1 covers 7 bases. The CDR3 has 16 amino acids. Trimming removed 0 bases from V and 2 bases from J; junction bases left unmatched: 4. Germline V gene data show CDR1 as SNHLY and CDR2 as FYNNEI. CDR3 DNA sequence: TGTGCCAGCAGTGAAGCGACAGGGAAGGGCAATCAGCCCCAGCATTTT. This codes for CASSEATGKGNQPQHF.

The chain links TRBV9 to TRBJ2-7; 9 positions agree with TRBD1. The CDR3 sequence is 16 residues long. Germline V gene data show CDR1 as SGDLS and CDR2 as YYNGEE. V gave up 3 bases and J gave up 1 base; unmatched junction bases: 8. The CDR3 sequence: CASSASQGALSYEQYF. The CDR3 DNA is TGTGCCAGCAGCGCCTCACAGGGGGCTCTTTCCTACGAGCAGTACTTC.

The chain joins TRBV29-1 to TRBJ2-7; 9 bases are shared with TRBD1. Trimming at V came to 3 bases and at J to 2 bases, leaving 5 bases not matched to a gene. Germline CDR1 is SQVTM and CDR2 is ANQGSEA. The CDR3 is made up of 14 amino acids. The CDR3 DNA reads TGCAGCGTTGATTCCGGGACAGGGCCCTACGAGCAGTACTTC. Encoded protein: CSVDSGTGPYEQYF.

This clone appeared a single time. The CDR3 sequence is CASSQDWAGTEAFF. The CDR3 nucleotides read TGCGCCAGCAGCCAAGATTGGGCGGGAACTGAAGCTTTCTTT. The genes are TRBV4-1 and TRBJ1-1; D gene ambiguous. The V gene lost 0 bases and the J gene lost 5 bases, with 10 bases spanning the gap. The V gene's germline CDR1 is MGHRA and CDR2 YSYEKL. The CDR3 is 14 residues long.

The genes are TRBV5-1 and TRBJ2-1; D perhaps matches TRBD2 (6 bases). Deletions cut 1 base from V and 4 bases from J, with 15 bases between. Germline-derived CDR1 and CDR2 are SGHRS and YFSETQ. The CDR3 spans 16 residues. CDR3 residues: CASSLFASGRYNEQFF. DNA of the CDR3: TGCGCCAGCAGCTTGTTCGCCAGCGGGCGTTACAATGAGCAGTTCTTC.

The chain recombines TRBV5-4 with TRBJ1-1, with D unclear. V was pared by 3 bases and J by 5 bases, with 17 bases between. The germline gives CDR1 SGHNT, CDR2 YYREEE (reference sequence). The CDR3 runs 15 residues. As DNA, the CDR3 is TGTGCCAGCAGCTACCATCCGAGGGTTAGGACTGAAGCTTTCTTT. This codes for CASSYHPRVRTEAFF.

The chain couples TRBV13 to TRBJ1-2; D gene ambiguous. The CDR3 consists of 15 residues. Germline CDR1 PRHDT, CDR2 FYEKMQ (reference sequence). Trimming removed 5 bases at V and 0 bases at J, with 13 bases between. CDR3 protein: CASSRIQFSNYGYTF. The CDR3 nucleotides are TGTGCCAGCAGCAGAATACAGTTTTCTAACTATGGCTACACCTTC.

The CDR3 region is CASSGRVDRKNYEQYF. Written as DNA, the CDR3 is TGTGCCAGCAGTGGAAGAGTGGACAGGAAAAACTACGAGCAGTACTTC. V usage is TRBV6-1 and J usage is TRBJ2-5; TRBD1 matches at 7 bases. The end of the DNA fits TRBJ2-7 better, so the J call may be wrong. Germline CDR1 reads MNHNS; CDR2 reads SASEGT. The CDR3 is made up of 16 amino acids.

This chain connects TRBV18 to TRBJ2-7, with D hard to call. Trimming took off 3 bases at V and 5 bases at J, with 5 bases between the two ends. CDR3 size: 11 residues. Germline values: CDR1 KGHSH, CDR2 LQKENI. CDR3 coding DNA: TGTGCCAGCTCACCGCGAGACGAGCAGTACTTC. Its translation: CASSPRDEQYF.

This clone was seen only a few times. This chain joins TRBV5-1 and TRBJ1-1; a possible D gene is TRBD1 (5 bases). The CDR3 has 14 residues. Trimming took off 6 bases at V and 0 bases at J, with 12 bases between the two ends. Germline V CDR1 and CDR2: SGHRS, YFSETQ. The CDR3 reads CASTVGVMNTEAFF. In nucleotides, the CDR3 is TGCGCCAGCACCGTAGGGGTTATGAACACTGAAGCTTTCTTT.

This clone has just one count. The chain carries TRBV7-8 and TRBJ1-2; 9 nucleotides line up with TRBD1. CDR3 length: 16 amino acids. Germline CDR1 and CDR2: SGHVS and FQNEAQ. Trimming at V came to 3 bases and at J to 4 bases, leaving 9 bases not matched to a gene. CDR3 in amino acids: CASSFRRTGAGYGYTF. In DNA form, the CDR3 reads TGTGCCAGCAGCTTCAGAAGGACAGGGGCGGGCTATGGCTACACCTTC.

The gene calls are TRBV7-2 and TRBJ1-5; 9 bases line up with TRBD1. Per germline, CDR1 SGHTA and CDR2 FQGNSA. There are 16 residues in the CDR3. With 0 bases clipped from V and 3 bases from J, the junction kept 3 bases outside the gene matches. The CDR3 nucleotides are TGTGCCAGCAGCTTAGCCGGGACAGGGAACAATCAGCCCCAGCATTTT. Its protein is CASSLAGTGNNQPQHF.

The chain has TRBV6-5 and TRBJ1-6; TRBD1 matches at 7 bases. This CDR3 region has 14 residues. The J segment lost 6 bases and the V segment lost 5 bases, leaving 4 bases of the junction unmatched. Germline CDR1 MNHEY, CDR2 SVGAGI. The CDR3 region is CASSTRQGNSPLHF. For the CDR3, the DNA is TGTGCCAGCAGTACCAGACAGGGTAATTCACCCCTCCACTTT.

This chain links TRBV28 with TRBJ1-1; D not resolved. V lost 1 base to trimming and J lost 4 bases, with 10 bases between them. The CDR3 has 14 amino acids. Germline V gene sequence: CDR1 MDHEN, CDR2 SYDVKM. The CDR3 DNA sequence: TGTGCCAGCAGTTTATCCCGGGCGGGCACTGAAGCTTTCTTT. Translation: CASSLSRAGTEAFF. The full variable domain, rest sourced from reference TRBV28 and TRBJ1-1, is DVKVTQSSRYLVKRTGEKVFLECVQDMDHENMFWYRQDPGLGLRLIYFSYDVKMKEKGDIPEGYSVSREKKERFSLILESASTNQTSMYLCASSLSRAGTEAFFGQGTRLTVV.

This chain joins TRBV6-1 and TRBJ2-3, with unresolved D. CDR3 length: 15 amino acids. V lost 3 bases and J 3 bases, leaving 13 bases between the germline ends. In germline, CDR1 is MNHNS, CDR2 SASEGT. The chain's CDR3 is CASSDIYYGTDTQYF. DNA for the CDR3: TGTGCCAGCAGTGATATTTATTACGGGACAGATACGCAGTATTTT.

The chain has TRBV6-4 and TRBJ2-3; 7 bases match TRBD2. The junction had 1 base not matched to a gene; V was cut back by 5 bases and J by 2 bases. The CDR3 runs 13 residues. CDR1 is MRHNA, CDR2 SNTAGT, per germline. This CDR3 is CASSRDYTDTQYF. The CDR3 DNA reads as TGTGCCAGCAGTCGGGACTACACAGATACGCAGTATTTT.

The V gene is TRBV14, the J gene TRBJ1-2; TRBD1 matches at 8 bases. The CDR3 runs 13 residues. The junction had 7 bases not matched to a gene; V was cut back by 5 bases and J by 8 bases. The germline V gene has CDR1 SGHDN and CDR2 FVKESK. CDR3 sequence: CASSFQGARGYTF. CDR3 sequence (DNA): TGTGCCAGCAGCTTCCAGGGGGCGCGAGGCTACACCTTC.

The gene calls are TRBV2 and TRBJ2-1, with 8 bases aligning to TRBD1. Per germline, CDR1 SNHLY and CDR2 FYNNEI. J was trimmed by 14 bases and V by 4 bases; bases with no gene match: 4. The CDR3 runs to 11 residues. CDR3 region: CASSGEGQEFF. The DNA of the CDR3 is TGTGCCAGCAGTGGCGAGGGACAGGAGTTCTTC.

The chain recombines TRBV7-9 with TRBJ2-3; 10 bases are a match to TRBD2. In germline, CDR1 is SEHNR, CDR2 FQNEAQ (reference sequence). The V and J ends lost 5 bases and 5 bases, in that order; junction bases with no gene match: 10. This CDR3 contains 16 residues. The CDR3 region has the DNA TGTGCCAGCAGCGTCAATCTAGCGGGGGCTCTAGATACGCAGTATTTT. Its protein product is CASSVNLAGALDTQYF.

CDR3 amino acids: CASMIRGDRAEAFF. In DNA form, the CDR3 reads TGTGCCAGCATGATCAGGGGGGATAGGGCTGAAGCTTTCTTT. V is TRBV6-1 and J is TRBJ1-1; 7 nucleotides agree with TRBD1. Germline CDR1 reads MNHNS; CDR2 reads SASEGT. V was pared by 7 bases and J by 6 bases, with 11 bases of the junction left unmatched. CDR3 length: 14 residues.

The table lists this clone with a count of one. J is TRBJ1-2 and V is TRBV5-1, with a weak D call TRBD1 (5 bases). Germline assignment: CDR1 SGHRS and CDR2 YFSETQ. V gave up 0 bases and J gave up 3 bases, with 12 bases separating them. This CDR3 contains 15 residues. CDR3 region: CASSLEIAGYYGYTF. The CDR3 DNA reads TGCGCCAGCAGCTTGGAAATCGCAGGGTACTATGGCTACACCTTC.